Shown below are 23 T cell receptor beta chains from a single sample sequenced in a study of neurological immune-mediated disorders. Using its own MiXCR run on the 5' RACE reads, TCRdb lists one record per CDR3 protein. In the table there are thousands of distinct CDR3 sequences, about 25% of which are singletons. The specimen sequenced was CD8+ T cells from blood. Every receptor here comes from a woman aged 60-75 years with HTLV-1-associated myelopathy (HAM/TSP).

This rearrangement joins TRBV14 to TRBJ2-1; D ambiguous. From germline, CDR1 is SGHDN and CDR2 FVKESK. Trimming took 6 bases from V and 1 from J, leaving 7 bases between them. This CDR3 has 13 residues. The CDR3 is CASSSDSYNEQFF. The CDR3 nucleotides read TGTGCCAGCAGTTCCGATTCCTACAATGAGCAGTTCTTC.

The V call is TRBV27, the J call TRBJ2-5, with 14 bases matching TRBD2. This CDR3 is built from 17 residues. V trimming: 3 bases; J trimming: 0 bases; junction bases outside the gene matches: 3. Germline V gene sequence: CDR1 MNHEY, CDR2 SMNVEV (reference sequence). The CDR3 is CASSFGLAGGHQETQYF. CDR3 DNA sequence: TGTGCCAGCAGTTTCGGACTAGCGGGGGGCCACCAAGAGACCCAGTACTTC.

The rearrangement joins TRBV19 to TRBJ2-7; D possibly corresponds to TRBD2 (5 bases). Germline V gene data show CDR1 as LNHDA and CDR2 as SQIVND (reference sequence). Trimming removed 3 bases at V and 5 bases at J, with 8 bases between. This CDR3 spans 12 amino acids. This CDR3 reads CASSIRGNEQYF. The CDR3 nucleotides are TGTGCCAGTAGTATCCGGGGAAACGAGCAGTACTTC.

This clonotype was seen many times. The chain is built from TRBV13 and TRBJ2-1, with 8 nucleotides matching TRBD2. The CDR3 has 18 amino acids. The V gene end was trimmed by 3 bases and the J gene end by 0 bases; junction bases not matched to a gene: 10. The germline gives CDR1 PRHDT, CDR2 FYEKMQ (reference sequence). CDR3 residues: CASSFEAGALSSYNEQFF. As DNA, the CDR3 is TGTGCCAGCAGCTTCGAAGCGGGAGCCCTCAGCTCCTACAATGAGCAGTTCTTC.

A word on this clonotype: This could be a read error, since a much larger clone is one nucleotide away. J is TRBJ2-1 and V is TRBV11-2; 12 bases agree with TRBD1. There are 16 residues in the CDR3. Germline assignment: CDR1 SGHAT and CDR2 FQNNGV. J gave up 4 bases and V 5 bases, and 6 bases lay outside the gene matches. CDR3 DNA sequence: TGTGCCAGCAGCCTCGGGACAGGGGGCGCGTACAATGAGCAGTTCTTC. Protein: CASSLGTGGAYNEQFF.

In this sample, this clonotype turned up many times. The J gene is TRBJ1-2, the V gene TRBV9; the D gene is possibly TRBD1 (6 bases). Trimming took 2 bases from V and 8 from J, leaving 16 bases between them. The germline V gene encodes CDR1 SGDLS and CDR2 YYNGEE. The CDR3 loop spans 14 amino acids. DNA of the CDR3: TGTGCCAGCAGCGTGGACAGCACCCCGAGCGGCTACACCTTC. This encodes CASSVDSTPSGYTF.

By share, this clonotype counts as medium-sized. The chain carries TRBV9 and TRBJ2-1, with TRBD2 identical over 10 bases. The germline CDR1 and CDR2 sequences are SGDLS and YYNGEE. After removal of 4 bases from V and 6 bases from J, the junction contained 7 bases not matched to a gene. The CDR3 has 15 amino acids. CDR3 bases: TGTGCCAGCAGCCCACCAAGCGGGGGGGTCAATGAGCAGTTCTTC. Its translation is CASSPPSGGVNEQFF.

This clonotype was detected ten times or more. The chain combines TRBV2 with TRBJ2-7; TRBD2 matches at 7 bases. Germline loops: CDR1 SNHLY, CDR2 FYNNEI. This CDR3 has 15 residues. V shed 7 bases, J shed 0 bases, and the junction held 9 bases outside the gene matches. The CDR3 DNA follows: TGTGCCAGCAATGTCCTAGCGGAGAGCTCCTACGAGCAGTACTTC. This codes for CASNVLAESSYEQYF.

This clonotype is medium-sized in the sample. CDR3 loop: CASSPLSRSTDTQYF. The CDR3 DNA reads as TGCGCCAGCAGCCCCCTTAGCAGGAGCACAGATACGCAGTATTTT. The chain is built from TRBV5-1 and TRBJ2-3; unclear D gene. The germline V gene has CDR1 SGHRS and CDR2 YFSETQ. V was pared by 4 bases and J by 0 bases, with 12 bases between. The CDR3 length is 15 residues.

In its sample, this clonotype is medium-sized. The chain employs TRBV7-2 and TRBJ2-5; no clear D gene. V was cut by 0 bases and J by 5 bases, with 4 bases left in between. This CDR3 contains 12 residues. Germline V gene data show CDR1 as SGHTA and CDR2 as FQGNSA. CDR3 sequence (DNA): TGTGCCAGCAGCTTAGCGGGGGAGACCCAGTACTTC. Translation gives CASSLAGETQYF.

In its sample, this clonotype is medium-sized (0.01 to 0.1%). The rearrangement joins TRBV27 to TRBJ2-7; 8 bases map to TRBD1. Germline lookup yields CDR1 MNHEY and CDR2 SMNVEV (reference sequence). The CDR3 contains 14 residues. Trimming removed 5 bases from V and 2 bases from J; junction bases left unmatched: 5. The DNA of the CDR3 is TGTGCCAGCAGTGCCGGGACAGGTCCCTACGAGCAGTACTTC. It is translated as CASSAGTGPYEQYF.

By sample fraction, this clonotype is medium-sized. CDR3 sequence (DNA): TGTGCCAGCAGTTCGCCCGGACGGTGGGAAGCTTTCTTT. As protein: CASSSPGRWEAFF. The V gene is TRBV25-1, the J gene TRBJ1-1; D is undetermined. V was shortened by 5 bases and J by 8 bases, with 15 bases between the two germline ends. Germline lookup yields CDR1 MGHDK and CDR2 SYGVNS. CDR3 length: 13 residues.

By proportion, this clonotype is medium-sized. The chain has TRBV29-1 and TRBJ2-1, with 9 bases aligning to TRBD2. V lost 1 base, J lost 8 bases, and 9 bases stayed unmatched. Looked up from germline, CDR1 is SQVTM and CDR2 is ANQGSEA. CDR3 size: 15 residues. The chain's CDR3 is CSVEGLAGPVDEQFF. CDR3 nucleotides: TGCAGCGTTGAAGGGCTAGCGGGACCAGTAGATGAGCAGTTCTTC.

This clonotype was found many times. The V and J genes are TRBV24-1 and TRBJ2-1, with D perhaps given as TRBD1 or TRBD2 (6 bases each). The CDR3 is 14 amino acids. Germline V gene sequence: CDR1 KGHDR, CDR2 SFDVKD. With 6 bases removed from V and 10 bases from J, the gap between germline ends came to 18 bases. CDR3 in amino acids: CATSLSGGRDEQFF. CDR3 bases: TGTGCCACCAGTCTTTCTGGGGGGCGCGACGAGCAGTTCTTC.

This clonotype ranks as medium-sized. In DNA, the CDR3 is TGTGCCAGCAGCTTCGGGGGCTACAATGAGCAGTTCTTC. It translates to CASSFGGYNEQFF. This chain connects TRBV11-3 to TRBJ2-1, with a weak D call TRBD2 (6 bases). The V end was cut by 3 bases, the J end by 3 bases, with 6 bases between. Germline V lookup: CDR1 SGHNT, CDR2 YENEEA. The CDR3 extends over 13 amino acids.

This clonotype was counted at least ten times. The chain carries TRBV27 and TRBJ2-7, with D possibly matching TRBD1 (6 bases). The CDR3 runs to 15 residues. The germline gives CDR1 MNHEY, CDR2 SMNVEV (reference sequence). V was trimmed by 5 bases and J by 3 bases, leaving 17 bases between them. The CDR3 DNA reads TGTGCCAGCAGTCTTCAGGGGCTGGGGGACTACGAGCAGTACTTC. This encodes CASSLQGLGDYEQYF.

By share, this clonotype counts as medium-sized (0.01 to 0.1%). The rearrangement links TRBV20-1 to TRBJ1-5, with D unclear. Per the germline V gene, CDR1 is DFQATT and CDR2 is SNEGSKA (reference sequence). Trimming left V 4 bases short and J 4 bases short, with 11 bases between. The CDR3 covers 13 residues. The CDR3 is CSATRGLNQPQHF. The CDR3 bases are TGCAGTGCTACCCGAGGACTGAATCAGCCCCAGCATTTT.

J is TRBJ2-2 and V is TRBV12-3 or TRBV12-4; tentative D call: TRBD2 (5 bases). Trimming stripped 6 bases from V and 4 bases from J, with 9 bases between. This CDR3 has 13 residues. The CDR3 bases are TGTGCCAGCAGCCGCCGGGGCACCGGGGAGCTGTTTTTT. Translated: CASSRRGTGELFF.

The rearrangement uses TRBV20-1 and TRBJ1-2; TRBD1 is a possible D gene (6 bases). The V end lost 0 bases, the J end lost 4 bases, and 18 bases lay between the germline ends. Germline loops: CDR1 DFQATT, CDR2 SNEGSKA (reference sequence). This CDR3 has 16 residues. CDR3 sequence: CSARDSEGVGAYGYTF. The CDR3 DNA reads as TGCAGTGCTAGAGATTCCGAGGGGGTCGGTGCCTATGGCTACACCTTC.

The chain combines TRBV21-1 with TRBJ2-1; TRBD1, as called in the table, went unchecked against the DNA. TRBV21-1 is given as a pseudogene. The CDR3 is made up of 22 amino acids. Here the CDR3 reads CASSRSTLVSGTGERSYNEQFF. In DNA, the CDR3 is TGTGCCAGCAGCAGATCGACATTAGTAAGTGGCACAGGCGAACGCTCCTACAATGAGCAGTTCTTC.

This clonotype is labeled medium-sized. The gene calls are TRBV3-1 and TRBJ2-3; D uncertain. CDR3 size: 13 residues. V lost 1 base, J lost 3 bases, and 5 bases lay in between. Germline V gives CDR1 LGHDT, CDR2 YNNKEL (reference sequence). The chain's CDR3 is CASSQVLTDTQYF. Written as DNA, the CDR3 is TGTGCCAGCAGCCAAGTCTTAACAGATACGCAGTATTTT.

Concerning this clonotype: An end of the junction does not agree with germline; a read error may underlie this. The V gene is TRBV9, the J gene TRBJ2-1; TRBD1 agrees at 7 bases. Germline V gene data show CDR1 as SGDLS and CDR2 as YYNGEE. The CDR3 sequence is 17 residues long. In DNA, the CDR3 is TGTGCCAGCAGCGCTTACGCTAGGGACAGCTCCTACAATGAGGAGTTATTC. Protein product: CASSAYARDSSYNEELF.

The chain links TRBV3-1 to TRBJ1-1; TRBD1 aligns across 9 bases. Losses at the gene ends were 4 bases for V and 4 bases for J; bases not matched to a gene: 7. Germline-derived CDR1 and CDR2 are LGHDT and YNNKEL (reference sequence). This CDR3 region has 15 residues. The CDR3 sequence: CASSPRDRVGTEAFF. DNA for the CDR3: TGTGCCAGCAGCCCCCGGGACAGGGTAGGCACTGAAGCTTTCTTT.